This TCR beta chain came from a study of Ad26.COV2.S vaccination and SARS-CoV-2 variants. Whole-study context: The donor belonged to the COV1001 Ad26.COV2.S trial arm. Intramuscularly, Ad26.COV2.S was given either once or twice, 56 days apart. Overall study results and limits: Vaccinees showed greater spike-specific TCR breadth than placebo recipients.

Germline-derived CDR1 and CDR2 are MNHEY and SMNVEV (reference sequence). Trimming stripped 3 bases from V and 7 bases from J, with 16 bases between. This CDR3 has 16 amino acids. The protocol was immunoSEQ multiplex PCR, while the TCRdb copy is restricted to in-frame clones and leaves out a portion. The sample lists fewer than 800,000 clones; around 89% were seen once. Described treatment: some 19 received Ad26.COV2.S at low or high dose, single or two shots; about 5 received placebo; per-sample allocation not given. Specimen acquisition occurred on day 63 following the initial vaccine or placebo injection. As for this clone: Antigen specificity is unknown.

The source material was peripheral blood, sampled in a trial of Ad26.COV2.S vaccine versus placebo. The rearrangement uses TRBV27 and TRBJ1-6; D may be TRBD1 (5 bases). The receptor's source is a person aged 18-65 years who received the Ad26.COV2.S COVID-19 vaccine or a placebo. DNA for the CDR3: TGTGCCAGCAGTTTCGGCCTCAGGGTGACAAATTCACCCCTCCACTTT. Translation gives CASSFGLRVTNSPLHF.